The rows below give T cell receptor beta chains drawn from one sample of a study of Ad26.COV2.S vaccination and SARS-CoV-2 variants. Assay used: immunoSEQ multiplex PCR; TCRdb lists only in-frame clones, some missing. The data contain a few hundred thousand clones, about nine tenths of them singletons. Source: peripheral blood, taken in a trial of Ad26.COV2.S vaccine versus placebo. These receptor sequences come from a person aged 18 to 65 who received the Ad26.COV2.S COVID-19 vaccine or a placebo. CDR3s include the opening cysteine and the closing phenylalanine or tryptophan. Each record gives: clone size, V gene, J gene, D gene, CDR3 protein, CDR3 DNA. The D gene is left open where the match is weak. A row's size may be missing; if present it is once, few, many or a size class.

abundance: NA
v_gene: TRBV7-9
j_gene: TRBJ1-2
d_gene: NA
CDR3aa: CASSGPRVVNYGYTF
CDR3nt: TGTGCCAGCAGCGGACCCAGGGTAGTTAACTATGGCTACACCTTC

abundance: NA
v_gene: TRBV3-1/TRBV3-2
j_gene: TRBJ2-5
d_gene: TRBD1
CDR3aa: CASSLSRGSETQYF
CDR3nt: TGTGCCAGCAGCCTTAGCAGGGGGTCTGAGACCCAGTACTTC

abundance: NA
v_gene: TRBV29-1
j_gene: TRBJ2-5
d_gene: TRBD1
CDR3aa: CSVVTTGGLETQYF
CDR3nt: TGCAGCGTAGTTACAACAGGGGGGTTAGAGACCCAGTACTTC

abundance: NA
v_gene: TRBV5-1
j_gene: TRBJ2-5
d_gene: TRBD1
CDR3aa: CASSLAPGRGQGRAETQYF
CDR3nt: TGCGCCAGCAGCTTGGCTCCGGGCAGGGGACAGGGGAGGGCAGAGACCCAGTACTTC

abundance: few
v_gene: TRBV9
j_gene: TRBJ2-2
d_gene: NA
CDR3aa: CASSQRRTRGTGELFF
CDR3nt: TGTGCCAGCAGCCAACGCCGAACTAGGGGCACCGGGGAGCTGTTTTTT

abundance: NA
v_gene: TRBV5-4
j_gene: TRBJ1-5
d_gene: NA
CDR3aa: CASSLAREEDQPQHF
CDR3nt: TGTGCCAGCAGCTTGGCGAGGGAGGAAGATCAGCCCCAGCATTTT

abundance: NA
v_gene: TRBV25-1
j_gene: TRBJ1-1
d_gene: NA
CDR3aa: CASSETVMNTEAFF
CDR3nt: TGTGCCAGCAGTGAGACAGTGATGAACACTGAAGCTTTCTTT

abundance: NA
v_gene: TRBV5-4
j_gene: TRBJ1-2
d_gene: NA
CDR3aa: CASSLDQGSGYTF
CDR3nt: TGTGCCAGCAGCTTGGACCAGGGAAGCGGCTACACCTTC

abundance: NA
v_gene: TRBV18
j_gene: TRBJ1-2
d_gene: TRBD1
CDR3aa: CASSPRDSSGGYTF
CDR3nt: TGTGCCAGCTCACCTCGGGACAGCTCTGGGGGCTACACCTTC

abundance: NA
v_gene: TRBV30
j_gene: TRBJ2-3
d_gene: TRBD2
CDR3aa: CAWTRLAPRTDTQYF
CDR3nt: TGTGCCTGGACCAGACTAGCCCCTCGCACAGATACGCAGTATTTT

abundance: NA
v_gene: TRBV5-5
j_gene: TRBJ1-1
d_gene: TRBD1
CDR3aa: CASSDPGQGNTEAFF
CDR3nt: TGTGCCAGCAGCGATCCGGGACAGGGGAATACTGAAGCTTTCTTT

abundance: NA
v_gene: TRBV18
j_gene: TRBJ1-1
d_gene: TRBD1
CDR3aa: CASSPFVSTGGAPDTEAFF
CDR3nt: TGTGCCAGCTCACCATTTGTTTCGACAGGGGGCGCCCCGGACACTGAAGCTTTCTTT

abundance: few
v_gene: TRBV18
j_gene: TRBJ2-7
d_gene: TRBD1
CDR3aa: CASSMDRGYEQYF
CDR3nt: TGTGCCAGCTCAATGGACAGGGGATACGAGCAGTACTTC

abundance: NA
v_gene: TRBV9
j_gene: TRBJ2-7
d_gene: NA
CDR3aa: CASSVAVGNSYEQYF
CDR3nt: TGTGCCAGCAGCGTAGCGGTGGGTAACTCCTACGAGCAGTACTTC

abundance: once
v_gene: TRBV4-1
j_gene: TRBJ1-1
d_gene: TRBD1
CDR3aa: CASSRLGQRNTEAFF
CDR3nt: TGCGCCAGCAGCCGGCTGGGACAGCGGAACACTGAAGCTTTCTTT

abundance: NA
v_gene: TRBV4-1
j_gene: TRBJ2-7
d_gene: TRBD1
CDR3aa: CASSWDSSILYEQYF
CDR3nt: TGCGCCAGCAGCTGGGACAGTAGTATTCTCTACGAGCAGTACTTC

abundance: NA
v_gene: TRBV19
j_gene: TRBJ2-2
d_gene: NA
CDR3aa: CASRGLANTGELFF
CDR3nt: TGTGCCAGCCGGGGACTCGCGAACACCGGGGAGCTGTTTTTT

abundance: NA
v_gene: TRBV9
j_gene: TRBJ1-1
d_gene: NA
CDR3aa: CASSERGGAFF
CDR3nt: TGTGCCAGCAGCGAAAGAGGGGGTGCTTTCTTT

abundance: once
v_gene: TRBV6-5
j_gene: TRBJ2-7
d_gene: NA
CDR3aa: CASSYSLRQGFYEQYF
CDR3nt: TGTGCCAGCAGTTACTCGTTACGGCAGGGTTTCTACGAGCAGTACTTC

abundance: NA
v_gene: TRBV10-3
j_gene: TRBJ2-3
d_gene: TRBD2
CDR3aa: CAIRSTSGRTDTQYF
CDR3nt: TGTGCCATCAGATCCACTAGCGGACGCACAGATACGCAGTATTTT

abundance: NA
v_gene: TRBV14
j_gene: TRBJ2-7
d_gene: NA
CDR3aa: CASSRGQSPGQYF
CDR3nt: TGTGCCAGCAGCCGGGGGCAGAGCCCGGGGCAGTACTTC

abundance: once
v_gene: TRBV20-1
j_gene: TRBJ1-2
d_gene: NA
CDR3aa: CSARDRYGYTF
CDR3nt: TGCAGTGCTAGAGACCGATATGGCTACACCTTC

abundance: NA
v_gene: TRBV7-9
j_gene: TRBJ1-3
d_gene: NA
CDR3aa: CASSLVGRGNTIYF
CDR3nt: TGTGCCAGCAGCTTAGTTGGCAGAGGAAACACCATATATTTT

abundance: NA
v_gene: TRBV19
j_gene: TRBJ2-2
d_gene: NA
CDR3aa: CASSIGTGELFF
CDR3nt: TGTGCCAGTAGTATCGGGACCGGGGAGCTGTTTTTT

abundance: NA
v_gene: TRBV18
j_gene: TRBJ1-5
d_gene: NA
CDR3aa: CASSPRTASNQPQHF
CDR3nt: TGTGCCAGCTCACCTAGGACAGCCAGCAATCAGCCCCAGCATTTT

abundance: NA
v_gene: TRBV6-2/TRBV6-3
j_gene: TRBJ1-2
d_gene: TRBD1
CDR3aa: CASSLLGTGGNYGYTF
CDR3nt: TGTGCCAGCAGTCTACTCGGGACAGGGGGCAACTATGGCTACACCTTC

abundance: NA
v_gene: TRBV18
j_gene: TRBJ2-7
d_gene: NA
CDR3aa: CASSPDGYEQYF
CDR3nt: TGTGCCAGCTCACCCGACGGCTACGAGCAGTACTTC

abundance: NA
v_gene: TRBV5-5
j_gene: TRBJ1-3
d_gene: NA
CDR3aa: CASSLVTGNSGNTIYF
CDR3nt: TGTGCCAGCAGCTTGGTTACAGGCAACTCTGGAAACACCATATATTTT

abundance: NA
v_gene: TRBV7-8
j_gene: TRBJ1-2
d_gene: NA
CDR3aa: CASSLSRSNYGYTF
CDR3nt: TGTGCCAGCAGCTTGAGCAGGAGTAACTATGGCTACACCTTC

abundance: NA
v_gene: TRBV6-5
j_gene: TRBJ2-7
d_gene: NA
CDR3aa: CASSYSPYQPSYEQYF
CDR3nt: TGTGCCAGCAGTTACTCCCCTTACCAACCCTCCTACGAGCAGTACTTC

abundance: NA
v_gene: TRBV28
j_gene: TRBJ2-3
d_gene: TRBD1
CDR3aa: CASSRPGQGVTDTQYF
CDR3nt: TGTGCCAGCAGCCGGCCCGGACAGGGGGTTACAGATACGCAGTATTTT

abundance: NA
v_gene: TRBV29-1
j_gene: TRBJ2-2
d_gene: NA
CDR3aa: CSAFPPGTGELFF
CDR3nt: TGCAGCGCCTTCCCCCCCGGGACCGGGGAGCTGTTTTTT

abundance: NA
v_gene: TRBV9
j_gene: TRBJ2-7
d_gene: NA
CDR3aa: CASSPRQGGIYEQYF
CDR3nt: TGTGCCAGCAGCCCCCGACAGGGAGGAATTTACGAGCAGTACTTC

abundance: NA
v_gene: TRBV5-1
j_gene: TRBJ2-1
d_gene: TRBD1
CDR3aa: CASSLEDRVLHEQFF
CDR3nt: TGCGCCAGCAGCTTGGAGGACAGGGTTTTGCATGAGCAGTTCTTC

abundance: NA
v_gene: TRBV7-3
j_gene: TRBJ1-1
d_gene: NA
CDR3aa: CASSLRRGTEAFF
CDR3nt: TGTGCCAGCAGCTTAAGGAGGGGCACTGAAGCTTTCTTT

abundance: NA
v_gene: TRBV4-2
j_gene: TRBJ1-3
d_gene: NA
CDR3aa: CASSQEGQKGPGNTIYF
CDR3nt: TGTGCCAGCAGCCAAGAGGGTCAGAAAGGCCCTGGAAACACCATATATTTT

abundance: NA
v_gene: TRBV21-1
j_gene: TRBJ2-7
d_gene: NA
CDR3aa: CASSKYSAWVPGTEYEQYF
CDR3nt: TGTGCCAGCAGCAAGTATAGCGCTTGGGTTCCCGGGACAGAGTACGAGCAGTACTTC

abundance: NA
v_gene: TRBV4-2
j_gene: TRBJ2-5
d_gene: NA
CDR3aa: CASSQDGTPGTQYF
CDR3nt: TGTGCCAGCAGCCAAGATGGTACCCCGGGGACCCAGTACTTC

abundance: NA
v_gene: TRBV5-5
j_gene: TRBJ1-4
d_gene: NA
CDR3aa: CASSAPGGVGTNEKLFF
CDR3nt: TGTGCCAGCAGCGCACCGGGGGGCGTGGGAACTAATGAAAAACTGTTTTTT

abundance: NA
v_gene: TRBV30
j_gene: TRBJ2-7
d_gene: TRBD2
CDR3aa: CAWSYGGSLHEQYF
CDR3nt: TGTGCCTGGAGTTACGGGGGGTCTCTCCACGAGCAGTACTTC

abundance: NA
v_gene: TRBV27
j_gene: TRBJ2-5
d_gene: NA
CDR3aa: CASSPHGRVEETQYF
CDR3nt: TGTGCCAGCAGTCCCCACGGCAGGGTGGAAGAGACCCAGTACTTC

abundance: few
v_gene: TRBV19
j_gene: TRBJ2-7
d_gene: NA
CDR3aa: CASSIDRSASYEQYF
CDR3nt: TGTGCCAGTAGTATAGATAGGTCGGCCTCCTACGAGCAGTACTTC

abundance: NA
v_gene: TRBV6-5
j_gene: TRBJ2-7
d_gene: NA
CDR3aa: CASSPEGGSSYEQYF
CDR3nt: TGTGCCAGCAGTCCGGAGGGGGGCAGCTCCTACGAGCAGTACTTC

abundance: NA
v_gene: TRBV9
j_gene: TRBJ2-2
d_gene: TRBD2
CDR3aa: CASSVVGSGGPNTGELFF
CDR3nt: TGTGCCAGCAGCGTAGTCGGTAGCGGGGGGCCGAACACCGGGGAGCTGTTTTTT

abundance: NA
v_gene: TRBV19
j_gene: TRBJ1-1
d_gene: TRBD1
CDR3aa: CASSIDPGQGTNTEAFF
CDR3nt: TGTGCCAGTAGTATAGATCCGGGACAGGGGACGAACACTGAAGCTTTCTTT

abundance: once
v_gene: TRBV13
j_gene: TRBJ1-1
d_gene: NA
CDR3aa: CASSVGRTLNTEAFF
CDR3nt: TGTGCCAGCAGCGTCGGAAGGACCTTGAACACTGAAGCTTTCTTT